The 20 T cell receptor beta chains below all came from one sample that was sequenced in a study of cytomegalovirus exposure and HLA in healthy donors. Primers included in the PCR were 60 Vbeta and 13 Jbeta primers. This table comes from immunoSEQ multiplex PCR, and its TCRdb copy is limited to in-frame clones, with some not included. The sample carries approximately 180,000 clones, about 90% recorded once. Specimen: PBMCs. Receptor source: a girl less than two years old in good health and CMV-seronegative.

The V gene is TRBV7-3, the J gene TRBJ2-1, with TRBD2 matching over 8 bases. The CDR3 totals 15 residues. CDR1 SGHTA and CDR2 FQGTGA come from the germline V gene. V shed 2 bases, J shed 10 bases, and the junction held 10 bases outside the gene matches. The DNA for the CDR3 is TGTGCCAGCAGCTTAGAAGCGGGAGTCTCGTGGGAGCAGTTCTTC. This sequence encodes CASSLEAGVSWEQFF.

The chain uses TRBV12-5 and TRBJ2-7, with a weak D call TRBD2 (5 bases). The germline V gene encodes CDR1 LGHNT and CDR2 FRNRAP. The CDR3 contains 16 residues. V lost 4 bases, J lost 0 bases, and 16 bases lay in between. CDR3 amino acids: CASGSNTGSGSYEQYF. The CDR3 DNA follows: TGTGCTAGTGGTTCGAACACTGGGAGCGGCTCCTACGAGCAGTACTTC.

The V call is TRBV9, the J call TRBJ2-1, with 8 positions matching TRBD2. V was pared by 5 bases and J by 9 bases, with 10 bases of the junction left unmatched. CDR3 length equals 14 residues. CDR1 and CDR2 from the germline V gene are SGDLS and YYNGEE. The CDR3 nucleotides read TGTGCCAGCAGTGGGAGCGGGAGAGGCGGTGAGCAGTTCTTC. It is translated as CASSGSGRGGEQFF.

V usage is TRBV10-3 and J usage is TRBJ2-3; 9 bases align to TRBD1. Per germline, CDR1 ENHRY and CDR2 SYGVKD. This CDR3 is 15 amino acids long. V lost 3 bases, J lost 4 bases, and 5 bases stayed unmatched. The CDR3, as DNA: TGTGCCATCAGTGATCTGACAGGGGGGGCAGATACGCAGTATTTT. Translation: CAISDLTGGADTQYF.

The V and J genes are TRBV7-9 and TRBJ2-2; D may be TRBD2 (7 bases). Per the germline V gene, CDR1 is SEHNR and CDR2 is FQNEAQ (reference sequence). CDR3 size: 16 residues. V lost 5 bases to trimming and J lost 0 bases, with 13 bases between them. The CDR3 sequence: CASSLPGGPNTGELFF. The CDR3 DNA is TGTGCCAGCAGCCTCCCGGGGGGCCCGAACACCGGGGAGCTGTTTTTT.

Worth noting for this clone: Other DNA sequences in the same sample also yield this CDR3. The CDR3 reads CASRRQMNTEAFF. DNA for the CDR3: TGTGCCAGCAGGAGGCAGATGAACACTGAAGCTTTCTTT. This chain uses TRBV6-1 with TRBJ1-1; D gene unclear. The germline gives CDR1 MNHNS, CDR2 SASEGT. There are 13 residues in the CDR3. V was cut by 6 bases and J by 0 bases, with 8 bases left in between.

In DNA form, the CDR3 reads TGTGCCAGCAGTGAAGGGGCTGTCACAGATACGCAGTATTTT. It codes for CASSEGAVTDTQYF. This chain uses TRBV6-1 with TRBJ2-3, with unresolved D. CDR1 is MNHNS, CDR2 SASEGT, per germline. Deletions cut 1 base from V and 2 bases from J, with 7 bases between. The CDR3 runs to 14 residues.

Note on this clone: The sample holds other DNA sequences that translate to the same CDR3. This chain links TRBV2 with TRBJ1-2; a weak D match, TRBD1 (6 bases). The CDR3 covers 16 residues. Germline CDR1 reads SNHLY; CDR2 reads FYNNEI. V was pared by 2 bases and J by 4 bases, with 17 bases between. This CDR3 reads CASSERPGQPRYGYTF. CDR3 nucleotides: TGTGCCAGCAGTGAAAGGCCAGGACAGCCGCGCTATGGCTACACCTTC.

This clone was seen just once. V gene TRBV7-8 combines with J gene TRBJ1-3; D is undetermined. This CDR3 has 17 amino acids. CDR1 SGHVS and CDR2 FQNEAQ come from the germline V gene. Trimming left V 5 bases short and J 4 bases short, with 21 bases between. The CDR3 reads CASSPRWRQNTGNTIYF. The DNA for the CDR3 is TGTGCCAGCAGCCCCCGGTGGCGGCAGAATACAGGAAACACCATATATTTT.

V gene TRBV7-9 combines with J gene TRBJ2-5; 7 nucleotides line up with TRBD1. The CDR3 extends over 15 amino acids. The V gene end was trimmed by 1 base and the J gene end by 1 base; junction bases not matched to a gene: 3. Germline values: CDR1 SEHNR, CDR2 FQNEAQ (reference sequence). The CDR3 here is CASSLGTGGQETQYF. The DNA of the CDR3 is TGTGCCAGCAGCTTAGGGACAGGAGGCCAAGAGACCCAGTACTTC.

V and J are TRBV27 and TRBJ1-2; D gene unclear. The CDR3 contains 13 residues. Germline lookup yields CDR1 MNHEY and CDR2 SMNVEV (reference sequence). V shed 4 bases and J shed 7 bases, with 13 bases lying between them. For the CDR3, the DNA is TGTGCCAGCAGTTCATTGCTCGGAGGTGGCTACACCTTC. The encoded protein is CASSSLLGGGYTF.

The chain is built from TRBV15 and TRBJ2-1; 11 positions match TRBD2. Trimming cost V 0 bases and J 9 bases; bases outside gene matches: 13. The germline CDR1 and CDR2 sequences are LNHNV and YYDKDF (reference sequence). The CDR3 is 18 amino acids. The chain's CDR3 is CATSREYGTSGRGGEQFF. The CDR3 DNA reads as TGTGCCACCAGCAGAGAGTACGGCACTAGCGGGAGAGGGGGTGAGCAGTTCTTC. The whole variable domain, remainder taken from reference TRBV15 and TRBJ2-1, is DAMVIQNPRYQVTQFGKPVTLSCSQTLNHNVMYWYQQKSSQAPKLLFHYYDKDFNNEADTPDNFQSRRPNTSFCFLDIRSPGLGDTAMYLCATSREYGTSGRGGEQFFGPGTRLTVL.

CDR3 coding DNA: TGTGCCAGCAGATCAGGACTAGCGGGGAGCTCCTACGAGCAGTACTTC. It codes for CASRSGLAGSSYEQYF. The J gene is TRBJ2-7, the V gene TRBV6-6; 12 bases match TRBD2. V dropped 6 bases and J dropped 0; count of bases not matched to a gene: 6. The CDR3 is 16 residues long. The germline CDR1 and CDR2 sequences are MNHNY and SVGAGI (reference sequence).

The chain is built from TRBV9 and TRBJ2-1; 9 nucleotides agree with TRBD2. Trimming removed 0 bases from V and 8 bases from J; junction bases left unmatched: 12. This CDR3 is built from 17 residues. From germline, CDR1 is SGDLS and CDR2 YYNGEE. The CDR3 protein is CASSVGGSGLAGHEQFF. As DNA, the CDR3 is TGTGCCAGCAGCGTAGGTGGGTCGGGACTAGCAGGCCATGAGCAGTTCTTC.

The chain joins TRBV10-3 to TRBJ2-7; D possibly corresponds to TRBD1 (6 bases). The germline V gene encodes CDR1 ENHRY and CDR2 SYGVKD. This CDR3 contains 16 residues. V was shortened by 2 bases and J by 2 bases, with 16 bases between the two germline ends. CDR3 protein: CAISEADRLPTYEQYF. As DNA, the CDR3 is TGTGCCATCAGTGAGGCAGACAGGCTACCCACCTACGAGCAGTACTTC.

The chain recombines TRBV15 with TRBJ2-1, with TRBD2 matching over 11 bases. CDR1 and CDR2 (germline): LNHNV, YYDKDF (reference sequence). This CDR3 comprises 17 residues. V was clipped by 1 base and J by 6 bases; unmatched bases: 8. CDR3 coding DNA: TGTGCCACCAGCAGAGGAATAGCGGGAGGGCCTACCAATGAGCAGTTCTTC. Its translation is CATSRGIAGGPTNEQFF.

The chain links TRBV6-1 to TRBJ2-7; no clear D gene. Germline V gives CDR1 MNHNS, CDR2 SASEGT. The CDR3 has 16 residues. V was clipped by 3 bases and J by 3 bases, with 18 bases between them. CDR3 residues: CASSEWKQSEHYEQYF. CDR3 nucleotides: TGTGCCAGCAGTGAGTGGAAACAGTCAGAACACTACGAGCAGTACTTC.

The chain joins TRBV5-5 to TRBJ2-3; 10 positions match TRBD1. CDR3 length equals 16 residues. The germline V gene has CDR1 SGHKS and CDR2 YYEKEE (reference sequence). V lost 4 bases, J lost 3 bases, and 8 bases stayed unmatched. The CDR3 protein is CASSGDRGWRTDTQYF. The CDR3 DNA reads TGTGCCAGCAGCGGGGACAGGGGTTGGAGAACAGATACGCAGTATTTT. The whole variable domain, remainder taken from reference TRBV5-5 and TRBJ2-3, is DAGVTQSPTHLIKTRGQQVTLRCSPISGHKSVSWYQQVLGQGPQFIFQYYEKEERGRGNFPDRFSARQFPNYSSELNVNALLLGDSALYLCASSGDRGWRTDTQYFGPGTRLTVL.

The gene calls are TRBV4-3 and TRBJ1-2; no clear D gene. The V gene's germline CDR1 is LGHNA and CDR2 YSLEER. V was clipped by 5 bases and J by 2 bases, with 12 bases between them. This CDR3 region has 14 residues. The CDR3 DNA is TGCGCCAGCAGCACAACCCTGGTGAACTATGGCTACACCTTC. It codes for CASSTTLVNYGYTF.

The CDR3 spells CASSHPLAGRSTDTQYF. DNA for the CDR3: TGCGCCAGCAGCCACCCCCTAGCGGGGCGAAGCACAGATACGCAGTATTTT. The rearrangement joins TRBV4-1 to TRBJ2-3; 9 nucleotides line up with TRBD2. Per germline, CDR1 MGHRA and CDR2 YSYEKL. This CDR3 has 17 amino acids. V dropped 3 bases and J dropped 0; count of bases not matched to a gene: 7.